The T cell receptor (beta chain) under discussion was sequenced for a study of cytomegalovirus exposure and HLA in healthy donors. Overall study findings and caveats: Per a later analysis, HLA-associated TCR beta chains showed more clonal expansion than other, equally common TCR beta chains.

The PCR made use of 60 Vbeta and 13 Jbeta primers. Sequenced by immunoSEQ multiplex PCR; TCRdb stores in-frame clones only, minus some. Of over 100,000 clones in the sample, 6.5% to 9.5% were seen once. On this clone itself: Antigen: not known.

Everyone who donated was a healthy bone marrow donor. The sequence was collected from a man in his forties or fifties in good health and CMV-seronegative. Sequenced: PBMCs.

The CDR3 DNA reads as TGTGCCAGTAGTACACCAGGGTTAGGGGAGCTGTTTTTT. Its translation is CASSTPGLGELFF. The genes are TRBV19 and TRBJ2-2; possible D gene TRBD1, 5 bases. Germline values: CDR1 LNHDA, CDR2 SQIVND (reference sequence). This CDR3 has 13 residues. V gave up 4 bases and J gave up 8 bases, with 11 bases separating them.